This T cell receptor beta chain was recorded in a study of T cells in tuberculosis. The wider study: In South Africa, adults with active tuberculosis were compared with IGRA-negative and latently infected IGRA-positive adolescents.

Data came from immunoSEQ multiplex PCR; TCRdb stores just in-frame clones and leaves some out. The sample records just under 45,000 clones, around 94% being singletons. Adolescents were screened for latent TB by skin test and IGRA. Study-level results: Smaller alpha distances in active tuberculosis partly reflected shorter CDR3-alpha lengths.

CDR1 MDHEN and CDR2 SYDVKM come from the germline V gene. CDR3 length: 18 amino acids. V was clipped by 6 bases and J by 0 bases, with 24 bases between them. This clone was seen once. Antigen unknown. The receptor comes from a donor aged 5-35 years with latent tuberculosis or without tuberculosis infection. Some clones in this sample may be carry-over from other donors' samples. The J gene is TRBJ2-7, the V gene TRBV28; tentative D call: TRBD2 (6 bases). The sample comprised PBMCs. CDR3 sequence reads: CASRTFGSHSRGSYEQYF. Here the CDR3 DNA reads TGTGCCAGCAGGACCTTCGGGAGCCATTCGAGGGGCTCCTACGAGCAGTACTTC.